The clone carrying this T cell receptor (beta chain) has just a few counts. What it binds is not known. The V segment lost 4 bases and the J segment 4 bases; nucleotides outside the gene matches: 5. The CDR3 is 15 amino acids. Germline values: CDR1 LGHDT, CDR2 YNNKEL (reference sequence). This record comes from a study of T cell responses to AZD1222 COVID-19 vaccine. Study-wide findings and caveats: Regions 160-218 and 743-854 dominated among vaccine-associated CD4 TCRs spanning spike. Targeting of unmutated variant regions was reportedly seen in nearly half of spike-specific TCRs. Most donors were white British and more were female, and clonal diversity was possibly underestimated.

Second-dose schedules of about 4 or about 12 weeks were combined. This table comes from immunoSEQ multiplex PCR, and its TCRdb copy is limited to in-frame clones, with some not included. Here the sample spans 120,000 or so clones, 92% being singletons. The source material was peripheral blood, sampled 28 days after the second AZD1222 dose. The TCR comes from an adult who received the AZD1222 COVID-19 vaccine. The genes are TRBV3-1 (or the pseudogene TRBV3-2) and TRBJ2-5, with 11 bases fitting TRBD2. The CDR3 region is CASSRFTSGGETQYF. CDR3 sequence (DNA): TGTGCCAGCAGCCGATTCACTAGCGGGGGAGAGACCCAGTACTTC.